This T cell receptor (beta chain) was retrieved from a study of blood T cell repertoires in COVID-19. This CDR3 is 14 amino acids long. The V and J ends lost 10 bases and 3 bases respectively, with 16 bases between them. The germline gives CDR1 MNHEY, CDR2 SVGAGI. Only in-frame clones appear in the TCRdb table, and some are missing; sequencing was by immunoSEQ multiplex PCR. Of fewer than 200,000 clones in the sample, less than 90% were seen once. Participant age was roughly 18 to 89 years, and participants resided in fewer than 30 US areas. Sequencing input: PBMCs or T cells enriched from blood (not recorded which). The chain uses TRBV6-5 and TRBJ1-5; tentatively, D is TRBD1 (5 bases). The clonotype originates from a human donor with acute COVID-19. The donor label of this sample is uncertain. CDR3 in amino acids: CATTGGGPNQPQHF. CDR3 sequence (DNA): TGTGCCACCACCGGGGGAGGGCCCAATCAGCCCCAGCATTTT.